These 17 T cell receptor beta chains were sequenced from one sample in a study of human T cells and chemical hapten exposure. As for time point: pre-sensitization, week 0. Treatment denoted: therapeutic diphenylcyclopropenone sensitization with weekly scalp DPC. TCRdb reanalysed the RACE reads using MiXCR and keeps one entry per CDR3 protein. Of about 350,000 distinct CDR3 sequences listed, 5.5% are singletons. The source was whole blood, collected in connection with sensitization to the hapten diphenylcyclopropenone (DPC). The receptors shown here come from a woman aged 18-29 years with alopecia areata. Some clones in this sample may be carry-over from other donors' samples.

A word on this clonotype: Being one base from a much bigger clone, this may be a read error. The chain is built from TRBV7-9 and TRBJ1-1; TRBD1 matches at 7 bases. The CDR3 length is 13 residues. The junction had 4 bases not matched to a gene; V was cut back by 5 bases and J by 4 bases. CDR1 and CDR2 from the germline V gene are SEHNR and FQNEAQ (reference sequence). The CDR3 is CASSPQGTTEAFF. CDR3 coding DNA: TGTGCCAGCAGCCCACAGGGGACCACTGAAGCTTTCTTT.

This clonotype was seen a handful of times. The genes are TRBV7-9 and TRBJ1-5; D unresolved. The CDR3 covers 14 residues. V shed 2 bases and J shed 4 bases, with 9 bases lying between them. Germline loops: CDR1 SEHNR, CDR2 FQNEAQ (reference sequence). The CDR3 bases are TGTGCCAGCAGCTTATCGGGGAAGAATCAGCCCCAGCATTTT. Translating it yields CASSLSGKNQPQHF.

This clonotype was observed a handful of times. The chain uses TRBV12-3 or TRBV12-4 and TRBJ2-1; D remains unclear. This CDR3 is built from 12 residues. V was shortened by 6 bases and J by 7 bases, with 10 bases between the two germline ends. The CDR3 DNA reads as TGTGCCAGCAGCCGATATTATAATGAGCAGTTCTTC. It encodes CASSRYYNEQFF.

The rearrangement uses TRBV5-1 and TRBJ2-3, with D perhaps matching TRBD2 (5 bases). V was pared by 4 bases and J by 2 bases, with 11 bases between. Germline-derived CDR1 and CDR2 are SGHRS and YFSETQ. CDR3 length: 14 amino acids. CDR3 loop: CASSVDSYTDTQYF. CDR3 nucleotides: TGCGCCAGCAGCGTGGACTCCTACACAGATACGCAGTATTTT.

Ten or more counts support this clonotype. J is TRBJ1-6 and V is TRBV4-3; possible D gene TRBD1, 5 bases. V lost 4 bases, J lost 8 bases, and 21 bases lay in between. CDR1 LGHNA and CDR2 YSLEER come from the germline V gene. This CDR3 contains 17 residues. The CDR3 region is CASSRDLPGPLDSPLHF. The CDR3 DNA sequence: TGCGCCAGCAGCCGAGATCTCCCGGGACCCCTCGATTCACCCCTCCACTTT.

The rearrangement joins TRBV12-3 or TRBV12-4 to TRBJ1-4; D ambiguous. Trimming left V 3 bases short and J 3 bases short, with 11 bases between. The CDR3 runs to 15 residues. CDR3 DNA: TGTGCCAGCAGTTTCTCGGGTGTGCCTAATGAAAAACTGTTTTTT. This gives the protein CASSFSGVPNEKLFF.

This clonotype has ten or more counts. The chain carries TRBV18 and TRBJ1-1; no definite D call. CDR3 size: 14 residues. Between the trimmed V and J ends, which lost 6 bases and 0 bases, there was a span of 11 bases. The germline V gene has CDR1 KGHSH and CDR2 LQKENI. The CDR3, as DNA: TGTGCCAGCTCCCCCGCAAGTTTGAACACTGAAGCTTTCTTT. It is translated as CASSPASLNTEAFF.

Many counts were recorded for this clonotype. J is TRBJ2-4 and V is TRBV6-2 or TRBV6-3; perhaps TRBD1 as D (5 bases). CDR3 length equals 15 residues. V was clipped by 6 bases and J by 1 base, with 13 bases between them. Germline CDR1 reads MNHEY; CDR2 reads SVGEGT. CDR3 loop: CASRAIGHAKNIQYF. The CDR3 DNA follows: TGTGCCAGCAGGGCCATTGGACACGCCAAAAACATTCAGTACTTC.

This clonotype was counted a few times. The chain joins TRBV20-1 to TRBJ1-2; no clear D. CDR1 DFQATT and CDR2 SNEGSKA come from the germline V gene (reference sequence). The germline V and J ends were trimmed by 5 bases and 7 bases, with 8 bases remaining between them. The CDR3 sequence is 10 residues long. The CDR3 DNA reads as TGCAGTGCTGCCCGTCTTGGCTACACCTTC. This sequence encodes CSAARLGYTF.

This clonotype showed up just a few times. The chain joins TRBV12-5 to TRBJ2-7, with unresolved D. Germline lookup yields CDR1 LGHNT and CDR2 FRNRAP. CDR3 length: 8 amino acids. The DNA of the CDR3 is TGTGTGCCCTACGAGCAGTACTTC. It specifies CVPYEQYF.

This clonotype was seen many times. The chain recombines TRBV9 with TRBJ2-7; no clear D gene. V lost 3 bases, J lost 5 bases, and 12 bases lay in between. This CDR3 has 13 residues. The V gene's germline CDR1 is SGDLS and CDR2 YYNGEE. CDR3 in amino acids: CASSGVPRNEQYF. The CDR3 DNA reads TGTGCCAGCAGCGGAGTACCGCGGAACGAGCAGTACTTC.

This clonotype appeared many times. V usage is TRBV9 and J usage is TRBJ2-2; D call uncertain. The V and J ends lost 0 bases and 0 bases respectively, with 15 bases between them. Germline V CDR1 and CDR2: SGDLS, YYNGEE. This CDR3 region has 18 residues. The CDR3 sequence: CASSVAGTRPANTGELFF. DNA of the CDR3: TGTGCCAGCAGCGTAGCTGGAACAAGACCCGCGAACACCGGGGAGCTGTTTTTT.

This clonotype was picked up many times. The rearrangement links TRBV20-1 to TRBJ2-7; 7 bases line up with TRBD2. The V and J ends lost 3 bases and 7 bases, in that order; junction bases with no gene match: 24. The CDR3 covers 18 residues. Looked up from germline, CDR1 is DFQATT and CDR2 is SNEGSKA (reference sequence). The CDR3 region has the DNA TGCAGTGCTAGCCCCCGGGCAGCGGGGAGTCTGTTCGTACTAGAGCAGTACTTC. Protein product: CSASPRAAGSLFVLEQYF.

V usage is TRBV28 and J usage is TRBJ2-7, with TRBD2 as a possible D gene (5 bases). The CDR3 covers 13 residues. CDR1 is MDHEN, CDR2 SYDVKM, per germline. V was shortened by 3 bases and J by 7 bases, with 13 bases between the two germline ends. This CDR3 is CASSLPSQEEQYF. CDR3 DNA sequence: TGTGCCAGCAGTTTGCCTAGCCAGGAAGAGCAGTACTTC. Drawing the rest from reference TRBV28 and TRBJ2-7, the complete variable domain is DVKVTQSSRYLVKRTGEKVFLECVQDMDHENMFWYRQDPGLGLRLIYFSYDVKMKEKGDIPEGYSVSREKKERFSLILESASTNQTSMYLCASSLPSQEEQYFGPGTRLTVT.

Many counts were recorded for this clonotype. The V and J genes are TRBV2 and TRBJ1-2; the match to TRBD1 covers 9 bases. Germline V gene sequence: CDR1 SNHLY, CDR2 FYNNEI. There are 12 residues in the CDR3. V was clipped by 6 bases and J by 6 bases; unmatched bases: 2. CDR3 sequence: CASSRTGDGYTF. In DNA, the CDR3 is TGTGCCAGCAGCCGGACAGGGGATGGCTACACCTTC.

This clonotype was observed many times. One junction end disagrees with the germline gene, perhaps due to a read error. In nucleotides, the CDR3 is TGTGCCAGCAGCGGAACAGGGGGGACTGAAGCTTTCTTT. It encodes CASSGTGGTEAFF. This chain links TRBV5-1 with TRBJ1-1; 8 nucleotides align to TRBD1. The germline gives CDR1 SGHRS, CDR2 YFSETQ. The CDR3 extends over 13 amino acids. The full variable domain, in which reference TRBV5-1 and TRBJ1-1 provide the parts outside the CDR3, is KAGVTQTPRYLIKTRGQQVTLSCSPISGHRSVSWYQQTPGQGLQFLFEYFSETQRNKGNFPGRFSGRQFSNSRSEMNVSTLELGDSALYLCASSGTGGTEAFFGQGTRLTVV.

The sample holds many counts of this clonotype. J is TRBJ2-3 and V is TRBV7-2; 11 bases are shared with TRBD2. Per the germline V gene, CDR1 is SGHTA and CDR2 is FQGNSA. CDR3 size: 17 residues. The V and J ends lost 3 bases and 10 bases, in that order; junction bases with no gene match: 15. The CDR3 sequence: CASSFSGTSGLSGSQYF. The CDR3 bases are TGTGCCAGCAGCTTTAGTGGGACTAGCGGCCTTTCAGGGTCGCAGTATTTT.